This T cell receptor (beta chain) was observed in a study of PD-1 blockade in classical Hodgkin lymphoma. Study information: The nivolumab dose that patients received was 3 mg/kg, given intravenously every 2 weeks. Whole-study results and caveats: TCR diversity rose significantly by C4D1 in CD4+ but not CD8+ cells. Newly diagnosed patients were reported to start with lower TCR diversity than healthy donors. For complete responders, baseline diversity was comparable to that of newly diagnosed patients.

This CDR3 region has 16 residues. CDR1 and CDR2 from the germline V gene are SQVTM and ANQGSEA. The ends were cut back, 1 base at V and 2 bases at J, with 15 bases in the middle. About this clone: Its matching antigen is unknown.

Profiled with immunoSEQ multiplex PCR; TCRdb holds only in-frame clones, not every one. The table includes 10,000 to 15,000 clones, roughly 84% detected once. In every patient, relapse followed autologous stem cell transplantation, while exposure to brentuximab vedotin differed. The chain is built from TRBV29-1 and TRBJ2-1, with D perhaps being TRBD1 or TRBD2 (6 bases each). Material: peripheral blood mononuclear cells (PBMCs), obtained at baseline. The sequence came from a human donor with classical Hodgkin lymphoma. The CDR3 DNA follows: TGCAGCGTTGAAGTAGGGGGGAAAGTGGCCTACAATGAGCAGTTCTTC. Protein product: CSVEVGGKVAYNEQFF.